Sequencing of this TCR beta chain was carried out in a study of blood T cells in healthy people across ages. In regard to this clonotype: What it binds is unknown.

A second PCR, run for about 6 to 12 cycles, used a sample-barcoded 5' primer plus a J-beta primer mix. TCRdb re-called the 5' RACE reads with MiXCR, one entry per CDR3 protein. The sample has fewer than 900,000 distinct CDR3 sequences, 40% to 45% seen once. The V and J ends lost 5 bases and 6 bases respectively, with 22 bases between them. This CDR3 spans 16 amino acids. From germline, CDR1 is SGHTA and CDR2 FQGNSA. Study-level points and caveats: Diversity of TCR beta per million T cells declined in a roughly linear way with age. Higher diversity, along with more naive CD4+ cells, distinguished long-lived donors from aged donors.

J is TRBJ1-2 and V is TRBV7-2, with D perhaps TRBD1 (6 bases). The sequenced sample was blood. The receptor was derived from a woman aged 55-69 years in good health. CDR3 protein: CASSPRTASSGNGYTF. DNA for the CDR3: TGTGCCAGCAGCCCCCGGACAGCTTCTTCGGGGAATGGCTACACCTTC.